The text below deals with one TCR beta chain. The target antigen is unknown. Germline CDR1 and CDR2: WNHNN and SYGVQD (reference sequence). Unmatched junction bases numbered 5, after V lost 9 bases and J lost 0 bases. The CDR3 is 16 residues long. These data originate in a study of PD-1 blockade in classical Hodgkin lymphoma. Sequenced by immunoSEQ multiplex PCR; TCRdb stores in-frame clones only, minus some. This table has nearly 25,000 clones, over 65% appearing once. Study conclusions and caveats: When set against healthy donors, newly diagnosed patients were reported to show lower baseline TCR diversity. Patients starting nivolumab under 1 year after ASCT were excluded.

Every one of the patients relapsed after autologous stem cell transplantation (brentuximab vedotin exposure was variable). The material was peripheral blood mononuclear cells (PBMCs), obtained before the second cycle of nivolumab. V is TRBV10-1 and J is TRBJ2-2; 12 nucleotides agree with TRBD2. The receptor was derived from a human donor with classical Hodgkin lymphoma. CDR3 region: CARILAGGPNTGELFF. The CDR3 coding sequence is TGCGCCAGGATACTAGCGGGAGGCCCGAACACCGGGGAGCTGTTTTTT.